This is a list of T cell receptor beta chains from one sample in a study of cytomegalovirus exposure and HLA in healthy donors. Sequenced by immunoSEQ multiplex PCR; TCRdb stores in-frame clones only, minus some. The sample lists under 250,000 clones, roughly four fifths occurring once. Sequenced: PBMCs. Receptor source: a man younger than 45 in good health and CMV-seronegative. CDR3s include the opening cysteine and the closing phenylalanine or tryptophan. The D gene is left open where the match is weak. The size entry is marked missing in some rows and otherwise reads once, few, many or a size class.

d_call j_call v_call clone_size cdr3_nt cdr3_aa
TRBD1 TRBJ2-7 TRBV2 - TGTGCCAGCAGGAGGACAGGGGCGGGCGAGCAGTACTTC CASRRTGAGEQYF
- TRBJ2-5 TRBV30 - TGTGCCTGGAGTGTACTGGAGACCCAGTACTTC CAWSVLETQYF
TRBD1 TRBJ2-7 TRBV11-2 - TGTGCCAGCAGCTTTGGGACAGGAGCCTACGAGCAGTACTTC CASSFGTGAYEQYF
- TRBJ2-7 TRBV5-1 - TGCGCCAGCAGCTTGGGATACAACGAGCAGTACTTC CASSLGYNEQYF
- TRBJ1-1 TRBV14 - TGTGCCAGCAGCCAAGATCCGGGTTGGACTGAAGCTTTCTTT CASSQDPGWTEAFF
- TRBJ2-3 TRBV11-2 - TGTGCCAGCAGCTTAGACCGTCACAGTTTAAGCACAGATACGCAGTATTTT CASSLDRHSLSTDTQYF
- TRBJ2-5 TRBV6-5 few TGTGCCAGCAGTTATACTCACTACAGGGTACAAGAGACCCAGTACTTC CASSYTHYRVQETQYF
- TRBJ1-2 TRBV14 - TGTGCCAGCAGCCAAAGGCAGACAGCTAACTATGGCTACACCTTC CASSQRQTANYGYTF
TRBD1 TRBJ2-1 TRBV10-2 - TGCGCCAGCAGTGGGGACAGCAATGAGCAGTTCTTC CASSGDSNEQFF
TRBD1 TRBJ1-3 TRBV2 - TGTGCCAGCAGTCCAGGGACAGGGGGAAACACCATATATTTT CASSPGTGGNTIYF
TRBD2 TRBJ2-2 TRBV2 - TGTGCCAGCAGGCAACTAGCGGGAGGCACCGGGGAGCTGTTTTTT CASRQLAGGTGELFF
- TRBJ2-4 TRBV11-2 - TGTGCCAGCAGCTTAGCAGGGATTCGCATTCAGTACTTC CASSLAGIRIQYF
- TRBJ1-5 TRBV5-1 once TGCGCCAGCAGCTTGGAGGGGATTAGCAATCAGCCCCAGCATTTT CASSLEGISNQPQHF
TRBD1 TRBJ2-7 TRBV28 - TGTGCCAGCAGGACGGGACAGGGCTACGAGCAGTACTTC CASRTGQGYEQYF
TRBD2 TRBJ2-7 TRBV5-5 - TGTGCCAGCAGCTTGGGGACTAGCGGGAGAGTCTACGAGCAGTACTTC CASSLGTSGRVYEQYF
TRBD1 TRBJ2-3 TRBV9 - TGTGCCAGCAGCGCGGGACAGGGGCGCCTAACGGATACGCAGTATTTT CASSAGQGRLTDTQYF
- TRBJ1-3 TRBV7-9 - TGTTCCAGCAGCTCCCGATTGGGCCAGATATATTTT CSSSSRLGQIYF
TRBD1 TRBJ2-1 TRBV9 - TGTGCCAGCAGCGTAGGGGGACAGGGGGTCGATGAGCAGTTCTTC CASSVGGQGVDEQFF
- TRBJ2-7 TRBV7-9 - TGTGCCAGCAGCTTAGTAACAGCTACCTACGAGCAGTACTTC CASSLVTATYEQYF
- TRBJ2-2 TRBV5-6 - TGTGCCAGCAGCTTGGTCTTGAACACCGGGGAGCTGTTTTTT CASSLVLNTGELFF
- TRBJ1-5 TRBV28 few TGTGCCAGCAGTTTAAAGAGGGTCAGGCCGGGGGAGCCCCAGCATTTT CASSLKRVRPGEPQHF
TRBD2 TRBJ2-5 TRBV28 - TGTGCCAGCAGTATACTAGCGGGGCAAGAGACCCAGTACTTC CASSILAGQETQYF
TRBD1 TRBJ2-2 TRBV5-6 few TGTGCCAGCAGCCCACTGACAGGGGCCGGGGAGCTGTTTTTT CASSPLTGAGELFF
- TRBJ2-7 TRBV29-1 - TGCAGCGTTGAAGAGACAGCCTACGAGCAGTACTTC CSVEETAYEQYF
- TRBJ2-7 TRBV9 - TGTGCCAGCAGCGTAGACGCTAGCGAAGCCTACGAGCAGTACTTC CASSVDASEAYEQYF
TRBD2 TRBJ2-1 TRBV7-6 - TGTGCCAGCAGCGATAGCGGGAGCTCCTACAATGAGCAGTTCTTC CASSDSGSSYNEQFF
TRBD2 TRBJ2-5 TRBV6-7 few TGTGCCAGCAGATCAACCTGTTTCCGTAGCGGGAGTTACCAAGAGACCCAGTACTTC CASRSTCFRSGSYQETQYF
TRBD1 TRBJ2-7 TRBV28 - TGTGCCAGCAGTTTATCAGGGGGCCCTTTCTCCTACGAGCAGTACTTC CASSLSGGPFSYEQYF